The 25 T cell receptor beta chains below were found in one sample sequenced in a study of T cell repertoires in cytomegalovirus infection. TCRdb recomputed calls from the reads with MiXCR, one row per CDR3 protein. The data contain about 310,000 distinct CDR3 sequences, roughly 25% of them singletons. Antigens of these TCRs are unknown. The specimen comprised cultured PBMCs, sampled from culture after CMV antigen stimulation. The source of these receptors is a human donor in good health (CMV status not recorded). Some clones in this sample may be carry-over from other donors' samples.

The rearrangement uses TRBV4-3 and TRBJ2-1; 8 bases align to TRBD2. The trim removed 1 base at V and 2 bases at J, leaving 4 bases unmatched. Germline CDR1 reads LGHNA; CDR2 reads YSLEER. The CDR3 extends over 16 amino acids. In nucleotides, the CDR3 is TGCGCCAGCAGCCAAGGCCGACTAGCGCCCTACAATGAGCAGTTCTTC. Its protein is CASSQGRLAPYNEQFF.

J is TRBJ1-5 and V is TRBV7-9; D unclear. The V end lost 3 bases, the J end lost 1 base, and 13 bases lay between the germline ends. The germline gives CDR1 SEHNR, CDR2 FQNEAQ (reference sequence). The CDR3 length is 16 residues. This CDR3 is CASSLWEGRSNQPQHF. DNA of the CDR3: TGTGCCAGCAGCTTGTGGGAGGGCAGGAGCAATCAGCCCCAGCATTTT.

The table lists this clonotype with a few counts. The V gene is TRBV23-1, the J gene TRBJ2-5; D call uncertain. TRBV23-1 is annotated as an ORF whose role is uncertain. V was trimmed by 5 bases and J by 5 bases, leaving 24 bases between them. This CDR3 spans 17 amino acids. CDR3 in amino acids: CASSAQSKTCVEETQYF. Written as DNA, the CDR3 is TGCGCCAGCAGTGCCCAATCCAAGACATGTGTAGAGGAGACCCAGTACTTC.

This clonotype was found a few times. This chain joins TRBV6-5 and TRBJ1-1; possibly TRBD1 for D (5 bases). CDR3 size: 15 residues. Germline V gives CDR1 MNHEY, CDR2 SVGAGI. V was cut by 6 bases and J by 2 bases, with 16 bases left in between. CDR3 loop: CASRPGGRPNTEAFF. CDR3 nucleotides: TGTGCCAGCAGACCGGGGGGACGGCCCAACACTGAAGCTTTCTTT.

The rearrangement links TRBV2 to TRBJ1-5; D remains unclear. CDR1 and CDR2 (germline): SNHLY, FYNNEI. This CDR3 is 13 amino acids long. The V and J ends lost 1 base and 6 bases respectively, with 7 bases between them. CDR3 nucleotide sequence: TGTGCCAGCAGTGAAGAGAGAAGTCAGCCCCAGCATTTT. It specifies CASSEERSQPQHF. The full variable domain, in which reference TRBV2 and TRBJ1-5 provide the parts outside the CDR3, is EPEVTQTPSHQVTQMGQEVILRCVPISNHLYFYWYRQILGQKVEFLVSFYNNEISEKSEIFDDQFSVERPDGSNFTLKIRSTKLEDSAMYFCASSEERSQPQHFGDGTRLSIL.

This clonotype came up many times. This chain uses TRBV11-2 with TRBJ2-3; D unresolved. CDR3 length: 14 residues. CDR1 and CDR2 from the germline V gene are SGHAT and FQNNGV. V lost 0 bases and J 3 bases, leaving 7 bases between the germline ends. The CDR3 sequence is CASSLDYGTDTQYF. CDR3 nucleotides: TGTGCCAGCAGCTTAGACTACGGAACAGATACGCAGTATTTT.

The rearrangement uses TRBV11-3 and TRBJ1-1; 7 positions match TRBD1. Germline loops: CDR1 SGHNT, CDR2 YENEEA. The CDR3 is made up of 13 amino acids. V was pared by 4 bases and J by 4 bases, with 3 bases of the junction left unmatched. The CDR3 nucleotides read TGTGCCAGCAGCTCGGAGGGGGCCACTGAAGCTTTCTTT. Its protein product is CASSSEGATEAFF.

The chain employs TRBV19 and TRBJ1-5; tentative D call: TRBD1 (6 bases). Per the germline V gene, CDR1 is LNHDA and CDR2 is SQIVND (reference sequence). The germline V and J ends were trimmed by 1 base and 4 bases, with 11 bases remaining between them. This CDR3 has 15 residues. The CDR3 sequence: CASSIVWGPNQPQHF. The CDR3 DNA sequence: TGTGCCAGTAGTATAGTTTGGGGGCCAAATCAGCCCCAGCATTTT.

The chain links TRBV7-9 to TRBJ2-4, with 8 bases fitting TRBD2. The CDR3 totals 16 residues. Trimming removed 1 base from V and 4 bases from J; junction bases left unmatched: 6. CDR1 and CDR2 (germline): SEHNR, FQNEAQ (reference sequence). CDR3 protein: CASSLGHQRGKNIQYF. The CDR3 DNA is TGTGCCAGCAGCTTAGGCCATCAGCGGGGGAAAAACATTCAGTACTTC.

Details on this clonotype: At one end, the junction sequence differs from germline, possibly due to a read error. The chain has TRBV6-5 and TRBJ1-1, with 12 bases fitting TRBD1. CDR1 and CDR2 (germline): MNHEY, SVGAGI. This CDR3 spans 18 amino acids. CDR3 sequence (DNA): TGTGCCAGCAGTTACCTCAACCCGGGACAGGGGGCCAACGCTGAGGCTTTCTTT. Encoded protein: CASSYLNPGQGANAEAFF.

This clonotype was seen just once. V is TRBV4-3 and J is TRBJ2-2, with unresolved D. The V gene's germline CDR1 is LGHNA and CDR2 YSLEER. V dropped 0 bases and J dropped 0 bases, with 11 bases sitting between them. The length of the CDR3 is 17 residues. Written as DNA, the CDR3 is TGCGCCAGCAGCCAAGATTGGCGGAGTGCGAACACCGGGGAGCTGTTTTTT. This translates into CASSQDWRSANTGELFF.

The rearrangement links TRBV14 to TRBJ2-4; 14 bases are a match to TRBD2. Trimming took 6 bases from V and 14 from J; bases not matched to a gene: 6. This CDR3 comprises 13 residues. Germline assignment: CDR1 SGHDN and CDR2 FVKESK. The CDR3: CASSPGLAGVKYF. In nucleotides, the CDR3 is TGTGCCAGCAGTCCGGGACTAGCGGGAGTAAAGTACTTC.

This clonotype showed up just a few times. The V call is TRBV12-5, the J call TRBJ2-1; D is perhaps TRBD2 (5 bases). Trimming removed 3 bases from V and 8 bases from J, with 8 bases in between. CDR1 is LGHNT, CDR2 FRNRAP, per germline. This CDR3 comprises 12 residues. The DNA for the CDR3 is TGTGCTAGTGGTTTAGCGGCGGATGAGCAGTTCTTC. Protein: CASGLAADEQFF.

This chain links TRBV6-2 or TRBV6-3 with TRBJ2-2, with 7 bases identical to TRBD2. V was pared by 7 bases and J by 1 base, with 9 bases of the junction left unmatched. CDR3 size: 16 residues. In germline, CDR1 is MNHEY, CDR2 SVGEGT. DNA for the CDR3: TGTGCCAGCACACTAGTAGCGGGCCGGAACACCGGGGAGCTGTTTTTT. Translated: CASTLVAGRNTGELFF.

V and J are TRBV23-1 and TRBJ2-7, with D unclear. TRBV23-1 is an ORF for which the function is uncertain. Trimming shortened V by 1 base and J by 6 bases, and 10 bases separated the two germline ends. The CDR3 sequence is 13 residues long. The CDR3 DNA is TGCGCCAGCAGTCAATTAAGGTTATTCGAGCAGTACGTC. The encoded protein is CASSQLRLFEQYV.

This clonotype was seen only a few times. V is TRBV24-1 and J is TRBJ2-3; D unresolved. CDR3 size: 11 residues. Germline V gives CDR1 KGHDR, CDR2 SFDVKD. V lost 5 bases and J lost 5, with 4 bases in between. The CDR3 coding sequence is TGTGCCACCAGTGCCCGAGATACGCAGTATTTT. Translating gives CATSARDTQYF.

This clonotype was detected only a few times. The chain links TRBV5-1 to TRBJ2-7; TRBD2 matches 8 bases. CDR3 length: 16 residues. J lost 4 bases, V lost 3 bases, and 12 bases had no gene match. The germline V gene encodes CDR1 SGHRS and CDR2 YFSETQ. The CDR3 protein is CASSWGGAGVGYEQYV. The CDR3 DNA reads TGCGCCAGCAGCTGGGGCGGAGCGGGAGTCGGATACGAGCAGTACGTC.

There are a few counts of this clonotype. J is TRBJ1-3 and V is TRBV9; a weak D match, TRBD1 (5 bases). This CDR3 has 16 residues. Germline V gene data show CDR1 as SGDLS and CDR2 as YYNGEE. Between the trimmed V and J ends, which lost 1 base and 0 bases, there was a span of 11 bases. This CDR3 is CASSVSGASSGNTIYF. The CDR3 nucleotides read TGTGCCAGCAGCGTATCCGGGGCATCCTCTGGAAACACCATATATTTT.

This clonotype was seen repeatedly, ten times or more. The chain recombines TRBV19 with TRBJ2-5; D is unclear. The CDR3 extends over 14 amino acids. Germline CDR1 and CDR2: LNHDA and SQIVND (reference sequence). Trimming cost V 3 bases and J 1 base, with 9 bases left between them. CDR3 DNA sequence: TGTGCCAGTAGTATCTCGGCAGCCCAAGAGACCCAGTACTTC. Its translation: CASSISAAQETQYF.

This clonotype came up many times. The chain is built from TRBV7-8 and TRBJ1-6; 7 bases are a match to TRBD1. Trimming took 1 base from V and 14 from J; bases not matched to a gene: 8. The germline gives CDR1 SGHVS, CDR2 FQNEAQ. The CDR3 is 14 amino acids. CDR3 DNA: TGTGCCAGCAGCTTAGGGACAGGCGGAATGACCCTCCACTTT. Amino acid sequence: CASSLGTGGMTLHF.

This clonotype was counted between two and nine times. This rearrangement joins TRBV7-8 to TRBJ2-1; D may be TRBD2 (6 bases). The CDR3 is 12 amino acids. Trimming took 3 bases from V and 12 from J, leaving 12 bases between them. Germline V gene sequence: CDR1 SGHVS, CDR2 FQNEAQ. In DNA, the CDR3 is TGTGCCAGCAGCTTGACTAGTTTTGGGCAGTTCTTC. Translated, it gives CASSLTSFGQFF.

A few counts support this clonotype. The chain carries TRBV6-5 and TRBJ1-2; no clear D. Looked up from germline, CDR1 is MNHEY and CDR2 is SVGAGI. The CDR3 is 14 residues long. The ends were cut back, 2 bases at V and 4 bases at J, with 11 bases in the middle. This chain's CDR3 is CASSYADGRYGYTF. The CDR3 region has the DNA TGTGCCAGCAGTTACGCCGACGGACGCTATGGCTACACCTTC.

This clonotype has more than one count but fewer than ten. A read error may produce the germline difference seen at one junction end. The chain is built from TRBV2 and TRBJ2-4; 11 nucleotides line up with TRBD2. The CDR3 spans 16 residues. Germline loops: CDR1 SNHLY, CDR2 FYNNEI. CDR3: CASRKTSGMGKDIQYF. The CDR3 nucleotides are TGTGCCAGCAGGAAGACTAGCGGGATGGGCAAAGACATTCAGTACTTC.

This chain connects TRBV7-2 to TRBJ2-5; no reliable D call. In germline, CDR1 is SGHTA, CDR2 FQGNSA. V was clipped by 2 bases and J by 5 bases, with 6 bases between them. The CDR3 loop spans 12 amino acids. The CDR3 sequence: CASSLRLETQYF. The DNA of the CDR3 is TGTGCCAGCAGCTTAAGGTTGGAGACCCAGTACTTC.

A few counts support this clonotype. The V call is TRBV5-1, the J call TRBJ2-5; D assignment may be TRBD1 or TRBD2 (5 bases each). CDR3 size: 13 residues. Trimming took 4 bases from V and 3 from J, leaving 10 bases between them. Germline V gives CDR1 SGHRS, CDR2 YFSETQ. CDR3 sequence reads: CASSRDGEETQYF. The CDR3 coding sequence is TGCGCCAGCAGCCGGGACGGGGAAGAGACCCAGTACTTC.